The 13 T cell receptor beta chains reported below all come from one sample, sequenced in a study of shared clonotypes between healthy human individuals. Libraries were prepared by immunoSEQ multiplex PCR; TCRdb keeps only in-frame clonotypes and omits some of them. The sample consists of about 2.3 million clones, 85% to 95% of them appearing once. The sample taken for sequencing was naive CD4+ T cells from PBMCs. The sample's subset: CD45RA+ positively selected. These receptors were collected from a man younger than 30 in good health. Some clones in this sample may be carry-over from other donors' samples.

The gene calls are TRBV18 and TRBJ2-7; tentatively, D is TRBD1 or TRBD2 (5 bases each). Germline lookup yields CDR1 KGHSH and CDR2 LQKENI. With 1 base removed from V and 7 bases from J, the gap between germline ends came to 11 bases. The CDR3 is 13 residues long. CDR3 DNA sequence: TGTGCCAGCTCACCACTGGGGGTTAAAGAGCAGTACTTC. It codes for CASSPLGVKEQYF. The complete variable domain, with remaining parts taken from reference TRBV18 and TRBJ2-7, reads NAGVMQNPRHLVRRRGQEARLRCSPMKGHSHVYWYRQLPEEGLKFMVYLQKENIIDESGMPKERFSAEFPKEGPSILRIQQVVRGDSAAYFCASSPLGVKEQYFGPGTRLTVT.

V and J are TRBV5-4 and TRBJ2-7; 7 bases line up with TRBD2. V was pared by 3 bases and J by 3 bases, with 9 bases of the junction left unmatched. Germline loops: CDR1 SGHNT, CDR2 YYREEE (reference sequence). The CDR3 is 15 amino acids. The DNA for the CDR3 is TGTGCCAGCAGCTCCGGGGCTAGCGGAAACTACGAGCAGTACTTC. Amino acids: CASSSGASGNYEQYF. Full variable domain (outside the CDR3, taken from reference TRBV5-4 and TRBJ2-7): ETGVTQSPTHLIKTRGQQVTLRCSSQSGHNTVSWYQQALGQGPQFIFQYYREEENGRGNFPPRFSGLQFPNYSSELNVNALELDDSALYLCASSSGASGNYEQYFGPGTRLTVT.

The chain joins TRBV6-1 to TRBJ1-1, with no clear D. Germline-derived CDR1 and CDR2 are MNHNS and SASEGT. Trimming pared 0 bases from V and 8 bases from J, leaving 10 bases between. There are 13 residues in the CDR3. CDR3 in DNA: TGTGCCAGCAGTGAAGCGCCGGGGAGGGAAGCTTTCTTT. Its protein product is CASSEAPGREAFF.

The rearrangement joins TRBV30 to TRBJ2-5, with a possible D match to TRBD1 (5 bases). The assigned J gene may be wrong: the sequence end matches TRBJ2-7 better. CDR1 and CDR2 from the germline V gene are GTSNPN and SVGIG (reference sequence). The CDR3 length is 13 residues. The CDR3 DNA follows: TGTGCCTGGAGTGTACCAGGGATAGGCGAGCAGTACTTC. It translates to CAWSVPGIGEQYF.

V and J are TRBV7-2 and TRBJ2-4, with 14 bases lining up with TRBD2. This CDR3 is built from 16 residues. After removal of 1 base from V and 8 bases from J, the junction contained 4 bases not matched to a gene. Germline V lookup: CDR1 SGHTA, CDR2 FQGNSA. The CDR3 reads CASSLGTSGRMDIQYF. The CDR3, as DNA: TGTGCCAGCAGCTTAGGGACTAGCGGGAGGATGGACATTCAGTACTTC.

A single count supports this clone. This chain connects TRBV18 to TRBJ2-1; the match to TRBD2 covers 15 bases. Germline CDR1 reads KGHSH; CDR2 reads LQKENI. Trimming at V came to 4 bases and at J to 8 bases, leaving 3 bases not matched to a gene. This CDR3 spans 15 amino acids. CDR3 bases: TGTGCCAGCTCACTGGGACTAGCGGGAGGAGATGAGCAGTTCTTC. It encodes CASSLGLAGGDEQFF.

This clone has just one count. J is TRBJ2-1 and V is TRBV5-4; TRBD1 agrees at 9 bases. The trim removed 3 bases at V and 6 bases at J, leaving 13 bases unmatched. The CDR3 length is 17 residues. The germline V gene has CDR1 SGHNT and CDR2 YYREEE (reference sequence). Here the CDR3 reads CASSSQVPGQGINEQFF. CDR3 nucleotide sequence: TGTGCCAGCAGCTCGCAGGTACCGGGACAGGGCATCAATGAGCAGTTCTTC.

The chain combines TRBV2 with TRBJ2-2; 11 bases are shared with TRBD2. Germline CDR1 SNHLY, CDR2 FYNNEI. The CDR3 covers 16 residues. J gave up 1 base and V 6 bases, and 4 bases lay outside the gene matches. CDR3 loop: CASSLTSGRNTGELFF. As DNA, the CDR3 is TGTGCCAGCAGCCTTACTAGCGGGAGGAACACCGGGGAGCTGTTTTTT.

The chain carries TRBV5-1 and TRBJ2-2, with a tentative D call TRBD1 (5 bases). V gave up 2 bases and J gave up 5 bases, with 13 bases separating them. Germline CDR1 reads SGHRS; CDR2 reads YFSETQ. The CDR3 covers 15 residues. This CDR3 is CASSFRVGATGELFF. In DNA form, the CDR3 reads TGCGCCAGCAGCTTCAGGGTAGGCGCGACCGGGGAGCTGTTTTTT.

This sequence joins TRBV28 and TRBJ2-7; the match to TRBD2 covers 11 bases. The V gene end was trimmed by 5 bases and the J gene end by 0 bases; junction bases not matched to a gene: 9. Germline loops: CDR1 MDHEN, CDR2 SYDVKM. CDR3 length equals 17 residues. The CDR3, as DNA: TGTGCCAGCAGTGACTACTTAGGGACTAGCGGCTCCTACGAGCAGTACTTC. It specifies CASSDYLGTSGSYEQYF.

This clone was counted only a few times. The DNA for the CDR3 is TGTGCCAGCAGCTCGGGACTGATCTCTGGGGAGCTGTTTTTT. Its protein is CASSSGLISGELFF. V is TRBV7-8 and J is TRBJ2-2, with TRBD2 as a possible D gene (6 bases). V was trimmed by 4 bases and J by 8 bases, leaving 14 bases between them. This CDR3 contains 14 residues. Looked up from germline, CDR1 is SGHVS and CDR2 is FQNEAQ. Full variable domain (outside the CDR3, taken from reference TRBV7-8 and TRBJ2-2): GAGVSQSPRYKVAKRGQDVALRCDPISGHVSLFWYQQALGQGPEFLTYFQNEAQLDKSGLPSDRFFAERPEGSVSTLKIQRTQQEDSAVYLCASSSGLISGELFFGEGSRLTVL.

This clone was counted once. The rearrangement links TRBV19 to TRBJ2-7, with 7 nucleotides matching TRBD2. The CDR3 has 14 residues. J lost 4 bases, V lost 3 bases, and 6 bases had no gene match. The germline V gene has CDR1 LNHDA and CDR2 SQIVND (reference sequence). DNA for the CDR3: TGTGCCAGTAGTATCGAGGAGGGAGGGTACGAGCAGTACTTC. Protein: CASSIEEGGYEQYF.

This rearrangement joins TRBV27 to TRBJ1-1; 7 nucleotides align to TRBD1. The CDR3 sequence is 14 residues long. J was trimmed by 3 bases and V by 3 bases; bases with no gene match: 4. Germline V gene data show CDR1 as MNHEY and CDR2 as SMNVEV (reference sequence). The CDR3 DNA reads TGTGCCAGCAGTTTCAGGGGGTTGGACACTGAAGCTTTCTTT. Protein product: CASSFRGLDTEAFF.